The next 18 T cell receptor beta chains were all read from a single sample in a study of regulatory T cells in long-lasting Graves disease. Time point indicated: newly diagnosed GD, antithyroid drugs for less than 3 months. PBMC-extracted RNA yielded the TCR library. For TCR beta, libraries came from iRepertoire HTBI primers and Arm-PCR of CDR3 regions. In TCRdb, the multiplex PCR reads were re-called with MiXCR into one record per CDR3 protein. In the table there are about 360,000 distinct CDR3 sequences, roughly 17% of which are singletons. These data were also reused for a study on T cells in Graves' hyperthyroidism and ophthalmopathy.

Here the sequenced sample was peripheral blood mononuclear cells (PBMCs), taken at new diagnosis, from a patient treated with antithyroid drugs. The receptors come from a woman aged 18-29 years with Graves disease.

For this clonotype: The junction and the germline gene differ at one end; a read error may be behind it. The chain recombines TRBV5-1 with TRBJ1-1; 12 bases fit TRBD1. The germline CDR1 and CDR2 sequences are SGHRS and YFSETQ. The CDR3 sequence is 18 residues long. The CDR3 sequence is CVSSLEPGQGALITEAFF. The CDR3, as DNA: TGCGTCAGCAGCTTGGAACCGGGACAGGGGGCGTTGATCACTGAAGCTTTCTTT.

The rearrangement links TRBV27 to TRBJ1-4; D unresolved. The germline V gene encodes CDR1 MNHEY and CDR2 SMNVEV (reference sequence). This CDR3 spans 13 amino acids. V was clipped by 7 bases and J by 0 bases, with 6 bases between them. The CDR3 reads CASTTTTNEKLFF. In DNA, the CDR3 is TGTGCCAGCACAACAACAACTAATGAAAAACTGTTTTTT. Variable domain in full (rest from reference TRBV27 and TRBJ1-4): EAQVTQNPRYLITVTGKKLTVTCSQNMNHEYMSWYRQDPGLGLRQIYYSMNVEVTDKGDVPEGYKVSRKEKRNFPLILESPSPNQTSLYFCASTTTTNEKLFFGSGTQLSVL.

This clonotype has a count of ten or more. The V call is TRBV3-1, the J call TRBJ2-1; 10 nucleotides agree with TRBD1. V trimming: 4 bases; J trimming: 12 bases; junction bases outside the gene matches: 9. Germline lookup yields CDR1 LGHDT and CDR2 YNNKEL (reference sequence). This CDR3 spans 14 amino acids. In DNA, the CDR3 is TGTGCCAGCAGCCCCCTCGACAGGGGGCAAGGGCAGTTCTTC. This sequence encodes CASSPLDRGQGQFF.

This clonotype has ten or more counts. The V and J genes are TRBV3-1 and TRBJ1-1, with 8 positions matching TRBD1. The length of the CDR3 is 14 residues. Trimming took 4 bases from V and 5 from J; bases not matched to a gene: 6. Per germline, CDR1 LGHDT and CDR2 YNNKEL (reference sequence). The CDR3 sequence is CASSRSGGATEAFF. DNA for the CDR3: TGTGCCAGCAGCCGTTCAGGGGGCGCAACTGAAGCTTTCTTT.

This clonotype was recorded many times. This chain connects TRBV15 to TRBJ1-5, with D maybe TRBD1 (5 bases). Between the trimmed V and J ends, which lost 2 bases and 3 bases, there was a span of 20 bases. The CDR3 spans 18 residues. Germline lookup yields CDR1 LNHNV and CDR2 YYDKDF (reference sequence). The CDR3 spells CATSRPTTGPYNNQPQHF. CDR3 bases: TGTGCCACCAGCAGACCCACAACGGGACCCTATAACAATCAGCCCCAGCATTTT.

This clonotype was picked up many times. CDR3 amino acids: CASSAGLADATDTQYF. The CDR3 nucleotides read TGTGCCAGCAGCGCCGGACTAGCGGATGCCACAGATACGCAGTATTTT. The chain has TRBV11-3 and TRBJ2-3, with 10 bases aligning to TRBD2. Per the germline V gene, CDR1 is SGHNT and CDR2 is YENEEA. The ends lost 5 bases at V and 2 bases at J; junction bases unmatched: 7. This CDR3 is 16 amino acids long.

This clonotype was observed at least ten times. This chain connects TRBV28 to TRBJ2-7; 10 positions match TRBD1. This CDR3 comprises 22 residues. Germline lookup yields CDR1 MDHEN and CDR2 SYDVKM. V gave up 4 bases and J gave up 6 bases; unmatched junction bases: 30. The CDR3 coding sequence is TGTGCCAGCAGTTCCCACCTGACAGGGGGCTTTGTAGGGCGGGCCCCTCGGGTCGAGCAGTACTTC. This gives the protein CASSSHLTGGFVGRAPRVEQYF.

The sample holds many counts of this clonotype. The chain is built from TRBV12-3 or TRBV12-4 and TRBJ2-4; D not certain. With 7 bases removed from V and 0 bases from J, the gap between germline ends came to 13 bases. The CDR3 extends over 15 amino acids. The chain's CDR3 is CASTLGGVAKNIQYF. The CDR3 nucleotides read TGTGCCAGCACCTTAGGTGGGGTAGCCAAAAACATTCAGTACTTC.

The table lists this clonotype with many counts. The V and J genes are TRBV5-1 and TRBJ2-3; D unresolved. Germline loops: CDR1 SGHRS, CDR2 YFSETQ. V lost 0 bases and J 2 bases, leaving 7 bases between the germline ends. This CDR3 region has 14 residues. The CDR3: CASSLDGDTDTQYF. The CDR3 DNA reads TGCGCCAGCAGCTTGGACGGAGACACAGATACGCAGTATTTT.

This clonotype occurred many times. The J gene is TRBJ1-5, the V gene TRBV6-2 or TRBV6-3; 8 nucleotides match TRBD1. The V gene's germline CDR1 is MNHEY and CDR2 SVGEGT. The V and J ends lost 5 bases and 2 bases, in that order; junction bases with no gene match: 5. The CDR3 extends over 15 amino acids. Here the CDR3 DNA reads TGTGCCAGCAGTGAGCTGACAGGGGGCAATCAGCCCCAGCATTTT. This codes for CASSELTGGNQPQHF.

This clonotype turned up a few times. This chain links TRBV9 with TRBJ1-6, with 11 bases that match TRBD1. Trimming cost V 4 bases and J 8 bases; bases outside gene matches: 8. The CDR3 sequence is 16 residues long. Germline CDR1 reads SGDLS; CDR2 reads YYNGEE. The CDR3 is CASSPGTGGSYSPLHF. Written as DNA, the CDR3 is TGTGCCAGCAGCCCCGGGACAGGGGGTTCATATTCACCCCTCCACTTT.

The gene calls are TRBV4-1 and TRBJ1-5; perhaps TRBD1 as D (5 bases). V shed 1 base and J shed 0 bases, with 7 bases lying between them. The CDR3 is 15 amino acids. Per the germline V gene, CDR1 is MGHRA and CDR2 is YSYEKL. Here the CDR3 DNA reads TGCGCCAGCAGCCAAGTCGGACATAGCAATCAGCCCCAGCATTTT. Its translation is CASSQVGHSNQPQHF.

At least ten counts were recorded for this clonotype. The chain couples TRBV7-9 to TRBJ2-5; D is undetermined. V was clipped by 3 bases and J by 7 bases, with 9 bases between them. The CDR3 covers 12 residues. Germline CDR1 and CDR2: SEHNR and FQNEAQ (reference sequence). CDR3 sequence: CASSFNSGTQYF. The CDR3 coding sequence is TGTGCCAGCAGCTTTAACTCCGGGACCCAGTACTTC.

About this clonotype itself: The conserved phenylalanine or tryptophan normally closing the CDR3 is absent here, so this likely arose from a read error. Written as DNA, the CDR3 is TGTGCCAGCAGTCTGGGGTTTATGGAAGCTTTCTCT. Its translation is CASSLGFMEAFS. V and J are TRBV12-3 or TRBV12-4 and TRBJ1-1; no firm D call. This CDR3 contains 12 residues. V was clipped by 5 bases and J by 8 bases, with 12 bases between them.

Many counts were recorded for this clonotype. The chain has TRBV13 and TRBJ2-7; D is unresolved. Germline-derived CDR1 and CDR2 are PRHDT and FYEKMQ (reference sequence). The CDR3 length is 17 residues. With 0 bases removed from V and 3 bases from J, the gap between germline ends came to 18 bases. CDR3 loop: CASSLGQDGVSYYEQYF. CDR3 nucleotide sequence: TGTGCCAGCAGCTTAGGCCAAGATGGAGTCTCCTACTACGAGCAGTACTTC.

This clonotype was seen only a few times. This chain connects TRBV9 to TRBJ2-2, with TRBD2 identical over 8 bases. Losses at the gene ends were 6 bases for V and 5 bases for J; bases not matched to a gene: 6. This CDR3 is 14 amino acids long. Germline V gene sequence: CDR1 SGDLS, CDR2 YYNGEE. The CDR3, as DNA: TGTGCCAGCATTAGGACTAGCAGGACCGGGGAGCTGTTTTTT. Translated: CASIRTSRTGELFF.

The chain couples TRBV7-9 to TRBJ2-1, with TRBD2 identical over 14 bases. CDR3 length equals 14 residues. V lost 5 bases to trimming and J lost 12 bases; unmatched junction nucleotides: 6. The germline CDR1 and CDR2 sequences are SEHNR and FQNEAQ (reference sequence). As DNA, the CDR3 is TGTGCCAGCAGCCCAGGACTAGCGGGGGGTGCGCAGTTCTTC. Residues: CASSPGLAGGAQFF.

The chain carries TRBV6-2 or TRBV6-3 and TRBJ2-2, with 11 bases lining up with TRBD2. Germline values: CDR1 MNHEY, CDR2 SVGEGT. The CDR3 is 15 amino acids. The V gene end was trimmed by 2 bases and the J gene end by 8 bases; junction bases not matched to a gene: 4. DNA for the CDR3: TGTGCCAGCAGTTACATGACTAGCGGGATTGGGGAGCTGTTTTTT. Protein: CASSYMTSGIGELFF.